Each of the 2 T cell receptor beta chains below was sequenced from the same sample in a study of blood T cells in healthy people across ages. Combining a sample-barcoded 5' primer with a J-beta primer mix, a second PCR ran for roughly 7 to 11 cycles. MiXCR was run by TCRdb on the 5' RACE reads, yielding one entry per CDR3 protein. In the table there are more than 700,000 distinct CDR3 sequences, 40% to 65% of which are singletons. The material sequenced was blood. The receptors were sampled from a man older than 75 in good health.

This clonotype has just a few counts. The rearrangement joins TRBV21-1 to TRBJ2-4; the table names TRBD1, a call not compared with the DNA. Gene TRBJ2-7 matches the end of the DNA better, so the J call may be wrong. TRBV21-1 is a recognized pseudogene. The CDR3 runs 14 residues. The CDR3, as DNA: TGTGCCAGCGGCCTCACAGGGGCTAACTACGAGCAGTACTTC. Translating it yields CASGLTGANYEQYF.

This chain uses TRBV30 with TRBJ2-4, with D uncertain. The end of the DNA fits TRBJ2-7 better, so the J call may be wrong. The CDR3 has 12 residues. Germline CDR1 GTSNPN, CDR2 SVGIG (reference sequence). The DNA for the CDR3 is TGTGCCTGGAGTTGGGAAACCTACGAGCAGTACTTC. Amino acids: CAWSWETYEQYF.